The 4 T cell receptor beta chains below all came from one sample that was sequenced in a study of human T cells and chemical hapten exposure. TCRdb reprocessed the RACE reads via MiXCR and lists one record per CDR3 protein. The sample lists approximately 38,000 distinct CDR3 sequences, 8% to 11% occurring once. Time point: pre-sensitization, week 0. Treatment given: therapeutic diphenylcyclopropenone sensitization with weekly scalp DPC. The specimen was whole blood, collected in connection with sensitization to the hapten diphenylcyclopropenone (DPC). These receptors all come from a man aged 30-40 years with alopecia areata. Some clones in this sample may be carry-over from other donors' samples.

This clonotype was seen ten or more times. V gene TRBV9 combines with J gene TRBJ1-4; D not resolved. The CDR3 has 15 amino acids. CDR1 SGDLS and CDR2 YYNGEE come from the germline V gene. V shed 4 bases and J shed 7 bases, with 17 bases lying between them. The CDR3 region is CASSLREGSGEKLFF. The CDR3 DNA is TGTGCCAGCAGCCTCCGTGAAGGGTCGGGTGAAAAACTGTTTTTT.

The V call is TRBV12-3 or TRBV12-4, the J call TRBJ2-3; TRBD2 matches 9 bases. V gave up 2 bases and J gave up 0 bases; unmatched junction bases: 3. The CDR3 sequence is 16 residues long. The CDR3 spells CASSLLAGSSTDTQYF. In DNA form, the CDR3 reads TGTGCCAGCAGTTTACTAGCGGGGAGTAGCACAGATACGCAGTATTTT.

The chain is built from TRBV9 and TRBJ2-6; D is uncertain. CDR1 and CDR2 (germline): SGDLS, YYNGEE. Trimming removed 0 bases from V and 0 bases from J, with 10 bases in between. The CDR3 loop spans 17 amino acids. The CDR3 sequence: CASSVAWQLSGANVLTF. CDR3 sequence (DNA): TGTGCCAGCAGCGTAGCTTGGCAGCTCTCTGGGGCCAACGTCCTGACTTTC.

In this sample, this clonotype turned up many times. V is TRBV6-6 and J is TRBJ2-1; 10 bases line up with TRBD2. Trimming at V came to 2 bases and at J to 4 bases, leaving 11 bases not matched to a gene. Germline CDR1 and CDR2: MNHNY and SVGAGI (reference sequence). The CDR3 runs 18 residues. CDR3 loop: CASSYAWAGTSEYNEQFF. CDR3 DNA sequence: TGTGCCAGCAGTTACGCTTGGGCCGGGACTAGCGAATACAATGAGCAGTTCTTC.